This TCR beta chain was sequenced in a study of blood T cell repertoires in COVID-19. Whole-study context: PBMCs, B-cell-depleted T cells, or T cells provided the cDNA or gDNA that made up the material.

Study processing details: Quantification of nucleated cells was approximated via reference gene primer amplification. The repertoire was sequenced with immunoSEQ multiplex PCR; TCRdb's copy has only in-frame clones and lacks some. V and J calls and clone size are given by that table; D and trimming were obtained from the DNA. The table lists 250,000 to 400,000 clones, about 87% of them singletons. Trimming pared 6 bases from V and 6 bases from J, leaving 10 bases between. Germline V lookup: CDR1 MNHEY, CDR2 SVGAGI. The CDR3 is 12 amino acids. The V gene is TRBV6-5, the J gene TRBJ2-3, with D maybe TRBD2 (5 bases). Input material: peripheral blood. This clonotype originated in a woman in her twenties or thirties with COVID-19, enrolled during active disease. CDR3 sequence: CASRPPGDTQYF. The CDR3 DNA sequence: TGTGCCAGCAGGCCCCCGGGGGATACGCAGTATTTT.